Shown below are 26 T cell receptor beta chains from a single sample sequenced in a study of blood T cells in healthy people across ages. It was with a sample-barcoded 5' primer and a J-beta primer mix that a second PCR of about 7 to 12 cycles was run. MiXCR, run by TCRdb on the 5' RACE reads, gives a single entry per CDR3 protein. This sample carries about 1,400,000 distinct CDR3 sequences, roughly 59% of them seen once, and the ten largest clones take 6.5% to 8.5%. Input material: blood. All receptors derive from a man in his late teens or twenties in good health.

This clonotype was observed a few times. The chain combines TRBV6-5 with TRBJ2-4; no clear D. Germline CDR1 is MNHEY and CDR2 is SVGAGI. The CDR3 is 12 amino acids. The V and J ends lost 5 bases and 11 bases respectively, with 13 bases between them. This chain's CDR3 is CASSNPGSVQYF. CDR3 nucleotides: TGTGCCAGCAGTAACCCCGGTTCAGTTCAGTACTTC.

The DNA for the CDR3 is TGTGCCAGCAGCTTAGATGGGGGGGGTCTTTTCGATGAGCAGTTCTTC. Its translation is CASSLDGGGLFDEQFF. The rearrangement joins TRBV7-2 to TRBJ2-1; 7 bases match TRBD2. With V trimmed by 1 base and J by 8 bases, 11 bases remained unmatched. Germline V gene data show CDR1 as SGHTA and CDR2 as FQGNSA. The CDR3 has 16 residues.

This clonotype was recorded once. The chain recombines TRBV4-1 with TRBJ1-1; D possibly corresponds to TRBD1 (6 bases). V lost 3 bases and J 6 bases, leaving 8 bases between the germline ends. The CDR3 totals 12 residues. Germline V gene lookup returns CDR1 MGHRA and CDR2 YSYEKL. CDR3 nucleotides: TGCGCCAGCAGCCAGGGGGCATCTGAAGCTTTCTTT. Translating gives CASSQGASEAFF.

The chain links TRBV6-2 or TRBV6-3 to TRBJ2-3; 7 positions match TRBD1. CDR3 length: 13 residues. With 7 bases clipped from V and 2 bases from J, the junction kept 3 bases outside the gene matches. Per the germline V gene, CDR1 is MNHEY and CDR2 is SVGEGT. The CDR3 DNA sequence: TGTGCCAGCAAGGGGGCCTACACAGATACGCAGTATTTT. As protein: CASKGAYTDTQYF.

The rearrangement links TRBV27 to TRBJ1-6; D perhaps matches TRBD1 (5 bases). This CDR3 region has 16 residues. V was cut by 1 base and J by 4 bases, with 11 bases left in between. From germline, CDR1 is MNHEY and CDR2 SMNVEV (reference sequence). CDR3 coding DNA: TGTGCCAGCAGTTTATATCAGGGAAAATATAATTCACCCCTCCACTTT. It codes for CASSLYQGKYNSPLHF.

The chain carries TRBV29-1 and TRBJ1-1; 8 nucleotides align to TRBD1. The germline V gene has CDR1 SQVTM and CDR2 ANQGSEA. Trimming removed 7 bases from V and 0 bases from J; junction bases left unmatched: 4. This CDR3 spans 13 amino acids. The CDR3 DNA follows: TGCAGCGCCGGACAGGGCTTGAACACTGAAGCTTTCTTT. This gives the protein CSAGQGLNTEAFF.

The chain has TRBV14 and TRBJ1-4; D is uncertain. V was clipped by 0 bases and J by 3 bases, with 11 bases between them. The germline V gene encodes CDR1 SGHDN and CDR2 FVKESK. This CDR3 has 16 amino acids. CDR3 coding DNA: TGTGCCAGCAGCCAAGATTTGGAACAGCCTAATGAAAAACTGTTTTTT. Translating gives CASSQDLEQPNEKLFF.

As DNA, the CDR3 is TGTGCCAGCAGCAAGGGGACAGGGGGCGAGAGAAATCAGCCCCAGCATTTT. Residues: CASSKGTGGERNQPQHF. The V gene is TRBV3-1, the J gene TRBJ1-5, with 12 bases lining up with TRBD1. With 5 bases clipped from V and 4 bases from J, the junction kept 9 bases outside the gene matches. The CDR3 has 17 residues. In germline, CDR1 is LGHDT, CDR2 YNNKEL (reference sequence).

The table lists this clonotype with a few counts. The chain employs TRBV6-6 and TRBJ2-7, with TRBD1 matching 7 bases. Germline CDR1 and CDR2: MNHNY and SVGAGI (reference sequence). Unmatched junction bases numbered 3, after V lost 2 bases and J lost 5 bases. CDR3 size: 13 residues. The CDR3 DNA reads TGTGCCAGCAGTTACCCCGACAGGGACGAGCAGTACTTC. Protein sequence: CASSYPDRDEQYF.

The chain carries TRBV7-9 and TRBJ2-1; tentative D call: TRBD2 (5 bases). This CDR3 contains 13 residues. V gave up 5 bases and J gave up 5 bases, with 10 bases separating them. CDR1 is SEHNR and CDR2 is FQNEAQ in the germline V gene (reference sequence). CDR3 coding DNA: TGTGCCAGCAGCCCGACTACGGACAATGAGCAGTTCTTC. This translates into CASSPTTDNEQFF.

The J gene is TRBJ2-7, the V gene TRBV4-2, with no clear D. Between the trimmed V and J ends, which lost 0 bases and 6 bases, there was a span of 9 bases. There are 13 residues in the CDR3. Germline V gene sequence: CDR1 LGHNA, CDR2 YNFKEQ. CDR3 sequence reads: CASSQEAPSEQYF. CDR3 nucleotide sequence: TGTGCCAGCAGCCAAGAAGCGCCGTCCGAGCAGTACTTC.

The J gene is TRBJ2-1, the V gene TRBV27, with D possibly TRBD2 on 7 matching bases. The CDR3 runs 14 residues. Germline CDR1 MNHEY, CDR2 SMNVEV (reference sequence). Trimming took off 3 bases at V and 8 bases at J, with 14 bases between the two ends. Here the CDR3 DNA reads TGTGCCAGCAGTTTTGCGGGGGCGGCGGATGAGCAGTTCTTC. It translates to CASSFAGAADEQFF.

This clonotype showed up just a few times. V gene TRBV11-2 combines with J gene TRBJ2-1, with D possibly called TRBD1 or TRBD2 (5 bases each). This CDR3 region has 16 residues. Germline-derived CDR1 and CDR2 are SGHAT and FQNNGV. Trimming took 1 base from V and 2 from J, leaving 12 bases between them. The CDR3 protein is CASSLVGVGTYNEQFF. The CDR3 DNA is TGTGCCAGCAGCTTAGTGGGGGTAGGAACCTACAATGAGCAGTTCTTC.

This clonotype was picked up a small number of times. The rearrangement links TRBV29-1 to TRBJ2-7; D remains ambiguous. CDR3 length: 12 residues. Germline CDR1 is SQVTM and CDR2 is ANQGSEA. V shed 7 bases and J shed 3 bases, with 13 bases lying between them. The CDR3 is CSALLGFYEQYF. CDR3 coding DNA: TGCAGCGCCCTACTGGGGTTCTACGAGCAGTACTTC.

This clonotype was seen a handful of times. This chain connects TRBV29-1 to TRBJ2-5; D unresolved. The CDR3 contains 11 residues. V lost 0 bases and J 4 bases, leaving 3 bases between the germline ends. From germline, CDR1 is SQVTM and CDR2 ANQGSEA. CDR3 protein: CSVEDGETQYF. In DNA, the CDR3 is TGCAGCGTTGAAGATGGAGAGACCCAGTACTTC.

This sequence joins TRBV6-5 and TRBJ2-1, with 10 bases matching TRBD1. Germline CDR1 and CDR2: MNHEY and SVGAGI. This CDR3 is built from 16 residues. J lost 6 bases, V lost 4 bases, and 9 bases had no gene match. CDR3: CASSSHDRGRGNEQFF. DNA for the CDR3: TGTGCCAGCAGTTCCCACGACAGGGGGCGAGGCAATGAGCAGTTCTTC.

CDR3 coding DNA: TGTGCCAGCAGTTGGGCACACCATATCTACGAGCAGTACTTC. Residues: CASSWAHHIYEQYF. The chain recombines TRBV27 with TRBJ2-7, with D unresolved. Trimming stripped 4 bases from V and 3 bases from J, with 13 bases between. Germline lookup yields CDR1 MNHEY and CDR2 SMNVEV (reference sequence). This CDR3 is built from 14 residues.

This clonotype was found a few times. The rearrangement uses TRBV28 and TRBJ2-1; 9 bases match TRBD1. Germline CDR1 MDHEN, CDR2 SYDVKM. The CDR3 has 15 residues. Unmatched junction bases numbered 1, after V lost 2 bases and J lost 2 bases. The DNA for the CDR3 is TGTGCCAGCAGTTTAGGGACAGGGCCCTACAATGAGCAGTTCTTC. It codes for CASSLGTGPYNEQFF. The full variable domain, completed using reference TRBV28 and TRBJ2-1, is DVKVTQSSRYLVKRTGEKVFLECVQDMDHENMFWYRQDPGLGLRLIYFSYDVKMKEKGDIPEGYSVSREKKERFSLILESASTNQTSMYLCASSLGTGPYNEQFFGPGTRLTVL.

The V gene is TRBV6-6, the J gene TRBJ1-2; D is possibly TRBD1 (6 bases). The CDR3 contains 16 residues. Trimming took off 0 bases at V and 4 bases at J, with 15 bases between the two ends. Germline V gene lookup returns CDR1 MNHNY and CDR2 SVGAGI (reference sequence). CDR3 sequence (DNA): TGTGCCAGCAGTTACTCCGTACAGGGAACCACCTATGGCTACACCTTC. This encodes CASSYSVQGTTYGYTF.

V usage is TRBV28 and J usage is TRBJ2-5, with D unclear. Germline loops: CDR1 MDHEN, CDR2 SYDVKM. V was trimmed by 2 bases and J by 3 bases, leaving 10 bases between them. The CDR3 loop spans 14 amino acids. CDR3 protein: CASSLIYIKETQYF. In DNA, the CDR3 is TGTGCCAGCAGTTTAATTTATATTAAAGAGACCCAGTACTTC.

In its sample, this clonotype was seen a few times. CDR3 amino acids: CSVGQNSYNEQYF. CDR3 bases: TGCAGCGTTGGACAGAACTCCTACAATGAGCAGTACTTC. The rearrangement links TRBV29-1 to TRBJ2-5, with a tentative D call TRBD1 (5 bases). The V end lost 4 bases, the J end lost 11 bases, and 20 bases lay between the germline ends. Germline loops: CDR1 SQVTM, CDR2 ANQGSEA. The CDR3 has 13 amino acids.

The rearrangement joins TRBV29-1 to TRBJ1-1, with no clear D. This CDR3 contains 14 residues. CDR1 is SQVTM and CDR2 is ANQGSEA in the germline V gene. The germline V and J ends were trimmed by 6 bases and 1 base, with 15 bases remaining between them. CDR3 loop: CSVARTLGNTEAFF. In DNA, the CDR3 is TGCAGCGTAGCTAGGACGCTCGGGAACACTGAAGCTTTCTTT.

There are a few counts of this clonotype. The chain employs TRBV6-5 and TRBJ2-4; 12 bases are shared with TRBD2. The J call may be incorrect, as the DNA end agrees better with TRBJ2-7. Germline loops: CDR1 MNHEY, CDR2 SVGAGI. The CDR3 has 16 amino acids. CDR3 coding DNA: TGTGCCAGCAGCCGACCCCCCGGACTAGCGGGAAGCGAGCAGTACTTC. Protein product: CASSRPPGLAGSEQYF.

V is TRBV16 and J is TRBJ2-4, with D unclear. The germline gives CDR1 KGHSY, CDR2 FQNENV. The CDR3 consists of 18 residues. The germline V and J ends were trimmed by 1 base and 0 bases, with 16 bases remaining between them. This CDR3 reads CASSQWEQKMLAKNIQYF. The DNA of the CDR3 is TGTGCCAGCAGCCAATGGGAACAGAAAATGCTAGCCAAAAACATTCAGTACTTC.

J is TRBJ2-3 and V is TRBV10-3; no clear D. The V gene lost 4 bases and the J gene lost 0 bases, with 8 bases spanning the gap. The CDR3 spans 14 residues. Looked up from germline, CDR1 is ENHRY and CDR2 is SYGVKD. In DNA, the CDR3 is TGTGCCATCAGTGCTGGGGTTAGCACAGATACGCAGTATTTT. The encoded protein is CAISAGVSTDTQYF.

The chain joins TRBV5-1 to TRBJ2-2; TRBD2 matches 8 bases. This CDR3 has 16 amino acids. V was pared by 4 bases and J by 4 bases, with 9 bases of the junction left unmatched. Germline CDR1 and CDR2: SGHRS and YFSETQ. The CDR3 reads CASSHESGRGTGELFF. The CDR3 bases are TGCGCCAGCAGCCATGAGAGCGGGAGAGGCACCGGGGAGCTGTTTTTT. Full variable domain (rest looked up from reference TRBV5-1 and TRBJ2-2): KAGVTQTPRYLIKTRGQQVTLSCSPISGHRSVSWYQQTPGQGLQFLFEYFSETQRNKGNFPGRFSGRQFSNSRSEMNVSTLELGDSALYLCASSHESGRGTGELFFGEGSRLTVL.